This T cell receptor (beta chain) is from a study of regulatory T cells in long-lasting Graves disease. Ten or more counts support this clonotype. Stated time point: newly diagnosed GD, antithyroid drugs for less than 3 months. After RNA was extracted from PBMCs, the TCR library was made from it. Building the TCR beta libraries relied on iRepertoire HTBI primers, and CDR3 regions underwent Arm-PCR. Each CDR3 protein gets one entry after TCRdb re-called the multiplex PCR reads with MiXCR. The sample includes about 540,000 distinct CDR3 sequences, roughly 14% of them seen just once. Germline V gene data show CDR1 as SGDLS and CDR2 as YYNGEE. This CDR3 comprises 16 residues. V dropped 4 bases and J dropped 0 bases, with 16 bases sitting between them. This same sample was also part of a study on T cells in Graves' hyperthyroidism and ophthalmopathy.

The receptor comes from a man aged 25-45 years with Graves disease. The chain recombines TRBV9 with TRBJ1-1, with D maybe TRBD1 (6 bases). The source material was peripheral blood mononuclear cells (PBMCs), sampled at new diagnosis, from a patient treated with antithyroid drugs. The CDR3 sequence is CASSPLTGAMNTEAFF. The CDR3 region has the DNA TGTGCCAGCAGCCCACTGACAGGCGCTATGAACACTGAAGCTTTCTTT.